This paragraph reports one T cell receptor beta chain. Germline CDR1 SGHRS, CDR2 YFSETQ. This CDR3 contains 15 residues. Trimming cost V 3 bases and J 1 base; bases outside gene matches: 5. This entry is derived from a study of control samples from healthy donors and cancer patients. The repertoire was sequenced with immunoSEQ multiplex PCR; TCRdb's copy has only in-frame clones and lacks some. There are about 140,000 clones in the sample; more than 85% occur only once, and roughly 8.7% lies in the top ten. The TCR comes from a woman aged 30 to 39 in good health. The chain has TRBV5-1 and TRBJ1-1; 8 positions agree with TRBD1. Material for sequencing was blood. The DNA for the CDR3 is TGCGCCAGCAGCTGGTCCGGACAGGGGAACACTGAAGCTTTCTTT. Translating gives CASSWSGQGNTEAFF.